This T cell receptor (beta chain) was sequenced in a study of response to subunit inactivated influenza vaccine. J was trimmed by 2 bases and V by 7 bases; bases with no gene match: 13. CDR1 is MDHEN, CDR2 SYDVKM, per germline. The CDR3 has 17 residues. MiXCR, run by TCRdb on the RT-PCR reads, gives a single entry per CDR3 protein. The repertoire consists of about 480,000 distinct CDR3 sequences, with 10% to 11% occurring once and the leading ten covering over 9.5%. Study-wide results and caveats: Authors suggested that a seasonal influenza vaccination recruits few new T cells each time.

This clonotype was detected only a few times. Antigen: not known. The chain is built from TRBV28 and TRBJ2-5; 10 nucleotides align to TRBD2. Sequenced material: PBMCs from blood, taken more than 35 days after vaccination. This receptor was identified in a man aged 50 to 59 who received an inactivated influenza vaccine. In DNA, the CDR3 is TGTGCCAGCACCACTCCTCTACTAGCGGGGAATCAAGAGACCCAGTACTTC. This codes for CASTTPLLAGNQETQYF.